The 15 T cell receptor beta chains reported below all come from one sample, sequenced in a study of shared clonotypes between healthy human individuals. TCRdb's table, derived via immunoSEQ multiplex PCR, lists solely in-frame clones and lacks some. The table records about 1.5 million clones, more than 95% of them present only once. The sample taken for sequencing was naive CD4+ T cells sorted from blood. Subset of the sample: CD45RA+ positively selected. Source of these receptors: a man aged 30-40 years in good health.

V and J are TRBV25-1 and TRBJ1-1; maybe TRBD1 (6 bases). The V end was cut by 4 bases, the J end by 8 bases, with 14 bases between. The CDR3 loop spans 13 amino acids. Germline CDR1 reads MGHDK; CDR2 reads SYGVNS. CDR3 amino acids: CASSVTGQGEAFF. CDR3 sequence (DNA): TGTGCCAGCAGTGTCACAGGGCAGGGCGAAGCTTTCTTT.

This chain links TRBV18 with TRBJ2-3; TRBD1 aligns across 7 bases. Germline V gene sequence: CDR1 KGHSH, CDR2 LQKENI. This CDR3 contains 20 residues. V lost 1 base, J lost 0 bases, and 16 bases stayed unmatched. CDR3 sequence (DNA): TGTGCCAGCTCACCACTAAGAAAGGGGGCGGCGGAACCTAGCACAGATACGCAGTATTTT. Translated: CASSPLRKGAAEPSTDTQYF.

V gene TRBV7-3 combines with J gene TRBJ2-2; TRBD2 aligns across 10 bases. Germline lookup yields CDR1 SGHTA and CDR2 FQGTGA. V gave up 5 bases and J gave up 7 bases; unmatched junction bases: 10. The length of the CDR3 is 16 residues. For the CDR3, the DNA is TGTGCCAGCAGCCCGCTCAGCGGGAGGGGCAGCGGGGAGCTGTTTTTT. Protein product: CASSPLSGRGSGELFF.

The CDR3 region is CASSRPLAGELFF. DNA of the CDR3: TGTGCCAGTAGTCGACCCCTCGCCGGGGAGCTGTTTTTT. The V and J genes are TRBV19 and TRBJ2-2; D unresolved. Trimming pared 5 bases from V and 6 bases from J, leaving 10 bases between. CDR3 length equals 13 residues. CDR1 and CDR2 from the germline V gene are LNHDA and SQIVND (reference sequence).

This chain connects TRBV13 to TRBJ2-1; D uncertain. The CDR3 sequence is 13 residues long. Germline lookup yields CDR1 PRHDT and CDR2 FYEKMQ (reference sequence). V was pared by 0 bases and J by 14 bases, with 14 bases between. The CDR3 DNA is TGTGCCAGCAGCTTAGGGGTCCAACCGCCTAAGTTCTTC. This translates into CASSLGVQPPKFF.

The CDR3 protein is CSASMVGWQYF. The CDR3, as DNA: TGCAGTGCTAGCATGGTCGGGTGGCAGTACTTC. The chain couples TRBV20-1 to TRBJ2-7; D remains unclear. V dropped 3 bases and J dropped 9 bases, with 12 bases sitting between them. Germline V gives CDR1 DFQATT, CDR2 SNEGSKA (reference sequence). This CDR3 spans 11 amino acids.

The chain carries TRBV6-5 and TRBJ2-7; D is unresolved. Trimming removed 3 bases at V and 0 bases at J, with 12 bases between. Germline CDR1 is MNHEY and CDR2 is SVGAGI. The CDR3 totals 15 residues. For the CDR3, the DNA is TGTGCCAGCAGTTATGGGTTCTTAGGCTCCTACGAGCAGTACTTC. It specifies CASSYGFLGSYEQYF.

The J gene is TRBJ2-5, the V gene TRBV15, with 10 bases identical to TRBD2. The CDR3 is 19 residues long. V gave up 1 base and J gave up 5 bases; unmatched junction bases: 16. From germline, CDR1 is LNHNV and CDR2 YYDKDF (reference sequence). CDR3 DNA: TGTGCCACCAGCAGAGTTCCAGCGGGAGGGCCGGCCGCATGGGAGACCCAGTACTTC. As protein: CATSRVPAGGPAAWETQYF.

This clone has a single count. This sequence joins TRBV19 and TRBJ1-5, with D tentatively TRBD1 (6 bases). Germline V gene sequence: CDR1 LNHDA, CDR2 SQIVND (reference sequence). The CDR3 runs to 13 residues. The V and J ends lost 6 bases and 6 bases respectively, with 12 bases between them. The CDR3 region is CASSGTNGQPQHF. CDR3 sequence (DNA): TGTGCCAGTAGCGGGACAAATGGTCAGCCCCAGCATTTT.

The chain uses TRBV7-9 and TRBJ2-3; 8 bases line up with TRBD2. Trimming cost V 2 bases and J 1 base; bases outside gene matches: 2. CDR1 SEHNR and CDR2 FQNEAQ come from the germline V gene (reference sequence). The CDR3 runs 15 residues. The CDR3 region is CASSLTAGGTDTQYF. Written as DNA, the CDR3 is TGTGCCAGCAGCTTAACAGCGGGAGGCACAGATACGCAGTATTTT.

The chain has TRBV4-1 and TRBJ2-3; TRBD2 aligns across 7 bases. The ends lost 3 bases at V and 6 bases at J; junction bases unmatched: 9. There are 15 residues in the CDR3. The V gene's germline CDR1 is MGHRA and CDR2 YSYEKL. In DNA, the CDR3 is TGCGCCAGCAGCCACATCCGGACTAGTTCCGATACGCAGTATTTT. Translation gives CASSHIRTSSDTQYF.

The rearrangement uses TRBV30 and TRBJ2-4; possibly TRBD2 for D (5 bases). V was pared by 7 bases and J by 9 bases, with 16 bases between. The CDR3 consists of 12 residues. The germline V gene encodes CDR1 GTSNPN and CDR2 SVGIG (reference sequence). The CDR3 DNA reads TGTGCCTCGAGCGAGGGCCATGGCATTCAGTACTTC. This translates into CASSEGHGIQYF.

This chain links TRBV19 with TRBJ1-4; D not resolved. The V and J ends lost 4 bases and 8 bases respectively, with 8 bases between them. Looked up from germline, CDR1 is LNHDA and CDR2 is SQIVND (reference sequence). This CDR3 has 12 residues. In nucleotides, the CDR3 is TGTGCCAGTAGTACCGCGGTGGAAAAACTGTTTTTT. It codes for CASSTAVEKLFF.

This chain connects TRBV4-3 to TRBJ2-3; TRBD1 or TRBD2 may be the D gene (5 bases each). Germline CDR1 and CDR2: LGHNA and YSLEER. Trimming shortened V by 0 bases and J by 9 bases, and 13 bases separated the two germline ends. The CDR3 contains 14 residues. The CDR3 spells CASSQDPGARTQYF. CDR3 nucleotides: TGCGCCAGCAGCCAAGATCCCGGGGCCAGGACGCAGTATTTT.

In DNA, the CDR3 is TGCGCCAGCAGCGGCACAGGGGCGGGGACCCAGTACTTC. It is translated as CASSGTGAGTQYF. V gene TRBV5-1 combines with J gene TRBJ2-5; 7 nucleotides match TRBD1. Per the germline V gene, CDR1 is SGHRS and CDR2 is YFSETQ. Unmatched junction bases numbered 7, after V lost 4 bases and J lost 7 bases. There are 13 residues in the CDR3.